The 16 T cell receptor beta chains given below trace back to one sample, sequenced in a study of cytomegalovirus exposure and HLA in healthy donors. The PCR contained 60 Vbeta and 13 Jbeta primers. TCRdb's table, derived via immunoSEQ multiplex PCR, lists solely in-frame clones and lacks some. Recorded for this sample: just over 200,000 clones. Sequenced material: PBMCs. The receptors stem from a girl aged 2-10 years in good health and CMV-seropositive.

J is TRBJ2-7 and V is TRBV27; tentative D call: TRBD2 (5 bases). The length of the CDR3 is 13 residues. Germline V lookup: CDR1 MNHEY, CDR2 SMNVEV (reference sequence). The V and J ends lost 5 bases and 4 bases respectively, with 12 bases between them. CDR3 sequence (DNA): TGTGCCAGCAGTCCGAGGGTCAATTACGAGCAGTACTTC. It encodes CASSPRVNYEQYF.

V gene TRBV6-1 combines with J gene TRBJ2-1; the D is unclear. Germline CDR1 reads MNHNS; CDR2 reads SASEGT. There are 14 residues in the CDR3. Trimming took off 3 bases at V and 9 bases at J, with 15 bases between the two ends. Here the CDR3 reads CASSDYRRSSEQFF. The CDR3 DNA sequence: TGTGCCAGCAGTGATTATAGAAGGAGCAGTGAGCAGTTCTTC.

Remarks on this clone: The sample contains more than one DNA sequence encoding this CDR3. The CDR3 loop is CASRPGGNTEAFF. As DNA, the CDR3 is TGTGCCAGCAGACCGGGGGGGAACACTGAAGCTTTCTTT. This rearrangement joins TRBV28 to TRBJ1-1, with a weak D call TRBD1 (5 bases). CDR3 length equals 13 residues. With 6 bases removed from V and 1 base from J, the gap between germline ends came to 9 bases. Germline CDR1 reads MDHEN; CDR2 reads SYDVKM.

The chain recombines TRBV9 with TRBJ2-3, with 12 nucleotides matching TRBD2. Germline CDR1 is SGDLS and CDR2 is YYNGEE. This CDR3 contains 15 residues. The V segment lost 0 bases and the J segment 4 bases; nucleotides outside the gene matches: 0. The CDR3 region has the DNA TGTGCCAGCAGCGTAGCTAGCGGGGGGGCAGATACGCAGTATTTT. The encoded protein is CASSVASGGADTQYF.

The rearrangement joins TRBV6-1 to TRBJ2-5, with 10 bases matching TRBD1. The DNA end is more similar to TRBJ2-7, so the J call may be wrong. In germline, CDR1 is MNHNS, CDR2 SASEGT. The length of the CDR3 is 15 residues. CDR3 region: CASRTGTGESYEQYF. The CDR3 nucleotides read TGTGCCAGCAGGACCGGGACAGGGGAATCCTACGAGCAGTACTTC.

This chain joins TRBV29-1 and TRBJ2-3; D unresolved. Germline V gene data show CDR1 as SQVTM and CDR2 as ANQGSEA. This CDR3 region has 13 residues. Between the trimmed V and J ends, which lost 4 bases and 3 bases, there was a span of 11 bases. CDR3 loop: CSVVPSVTDTQYF. CDR3 coding DNA: TGCAGCGTTGTCCCCTCTGTGACAGATACGCAGTATTTT.

The rearrangement uses TRBV29-1 and TRBJ2-7; tentatively, D is TRBD2 (6 bases). The germline V gene encodes CDR1 SQVTM and CDR2 ANQGSEA. Trimming took 4 bases from V and 3 from J, leaving 13 bases between them. The CDR3 has 13 amino acids. The CDR3 loop is CSVGDSFRYEQYF. In DNA, the CDR3 is TGCAGCGTTGGGGACTCGTTTCGCTACGAGCAGTACTTC.

The genes are TRBV4-1 and TRBJ2-7, with 7 nucleotides matching TRBD1. J gave up 1 base and V 4 bases, and 13 bases lay outside the gene matches. This CDR3 region has 17 residues. The germline V gene encodes CDR1 MGHRA and CDR2 YSYEKL. The CDR3 here is CASSRETGVGYSYEQYF. The CDR3 DNA is TGCGCCAGCAGCCGAGAAACAGGGGTGGGGTATTCCTACGAGCAGTACTTC.

The chain has TRBV27 and TRBJ1-5; 7 nucleotides match TRBD1. Per the germline V gene, CDR1 is MNHEY and CDR2 is SMNVEV (reference sequence). V gave up 6 bases and J gave up 2 bases; unmatched junction bases: 7. This CDR3 comprises 15 residues. DNA of the CDR3: TGTGCCAGCAGGCGAAGCGGACAGGGCAATCAGCCCCAGCATTTT. It is translated as CASRRSGQGNQPQHF.

This chain joins TRBV29-1 and TRBJ1-1; tentatively, D is TRBD1 (5 bases). Between the trimmed V and J ends, which lost 3 bases and 5 bases, there was a span of 16 bases. The CDR3 extends over 14 amino acids. Germline CDR1 is SQVTM and CDR2 is ANQGSEA. CDR3 nucleotide sequence: TGCAGCGTTGAGGTCCTCGGGGGGGAAACTGAAGCTTTCTTT. Translating gives CSVEVLGGETEAFF.

The chain carries TRBV27 and TRBJ1-1; D might be TRBD1 (5 bases). Germline CDR1 and CDR2: MNHEY and SMNVEV (reference sequence). Trimming shortened V by 5 bases and J by 4 bases, and 20 bases separated the two germline ends. The CDR3 extends over 16 amino acids. This chain's CDR3 is CASSLRGTQDLTEAFF. The CDR3 DNA follows: TGTGCCAGCAGTCTAAGGGGCACACAGGACCTCACTGAAGCTTTCTTT.

This chain joins TRBV11-2 and TRBJ1-1; D is perhaps TRBD1 (5 bases). V was shortened by 5 bases and J by 6 bases, with 13 bases between the two germline ends. Germline V lookup: CDR1 SGHAT, CDR2 FQNNGV. There are 13 residues in the CDR3. The CDR3 DNA is TGTGCCAGCAGCGTTAATCCGGGGGCTGAAGCTTTCTTT. Translated, it gives CASSVNPGAEAFF.

A word on this clone: At one boundary the junction diverges from the germline segment, which might be a read error. V gene TRBV27 combines with J gene TRBJ2-2; maybe TRBD2 (5 bases). The CDR3 runs 17 residues. CDR1 is MNHEY and CDR2 is SMNVEV in the germline V gene (reference sequence). CDR3 DNA sequence: TGTGTCAGCAGTGGTCTCGGGCCCCAGAGGGTCACCGGGGAGCTGTTTTTT. Translated: CVSSGLGPQRVTGELFF.

This rearrangement joins TRBV9 to TRBJ2-7; TRBD1 might be the D (6 bases). V was clipped by 0 bases and J by 2 bases, with 18 bases between them. This CDR3 is built from 17 residues. CDR1 SGDLS and CDR2 YYNGEE come from the germline V gene. This CDR3 is CASSVGDTRFHAYEQYF. The DNA of the CDR3 is TGTGCCAGCAGCGTAGGGGACACCCGATTTCACGCCTACGAGCAGTACTTC.

The chain recombines TRBV10-3 with TRBJ2-1; 10 bases map to TRBD1. The CDR3 has 17 residues. Unmatched junction bases numbered 9, after V lost 3 bases and J lost 4 bases. CDR1 and CDR2 from the germline V gene are ENHRY and SYGVKD. The CDR3 coding sequence is TGTGCCATCAGTGACCCCCTGGGGGACAGGGGATACAATGAGCAGTTCTTC. Translated: CAISDPLGDRGYNEQFF.

CDR3 protein: CASSSASGRATEQFF. CDR3 sequence (DNA): TGTGCCAGCAGCTCAGCTAGCGGGAGGGCCACTGAGCAGTTCTTC. The chain carries TRBV7-2 and TRBJ2-1; 12 bases align to TRBD2. Per the germline V gene, CDR1 is SGHTA and CDR2 is FQGNSA. The CDR3 covers 15 residues. Germline trimming cut 4 bases from V and 9 bases from J; bases unmatched to any gene: 7.